This T cell receptor beta chain derives from a study of blood T cell repertoires in COVID-19. In germline, CDR1 is MDHEN, CDR2 SYDVKM. The CDR3 contains 14 residues. V was pared by 5 bases and J by 6 bases, with 14 bases between. Repertoires were generated with immunoSEQ multiplex PCR, while TCRdb's copy carries only in-frame clones and drops some. The profile shows around 450,000 clones, 87% of them singletons. Participants reported their clinical history, and cohort assignment relied on those reports. The sequence was obtained from a woman aged 18-35 years with acute COVID-19. Sequencing was performed on PBMCs or T cells enriched from blood (not recorded which). This chain connects TRBV28 to TRBJ2-1; D gene ambiguous. The CDR3 sequence: CASSAVILPNEQFF. CDR3 coding DNA: TGTGCCAGCAGTGCAGTAATCCTGCCCAATGAGCAGTTCTTC.